In this sample, the clone carrying this T cell receptor (beta chain) turned up once. Its antigen is as yet unknown. The data are from a study of blood T cells in healthy people across ages. Study-wide findings and caveats: Total diversity from one million sequenced T cells was likely underestimated. Possibly, changes in expanded clonotypes were confounded because donor CMV status was unknown.

Through a sample-barcoded 5' primer and a J-beta primer mix, a second PCR was run for roughly 6 to 11 cycles. TCRdb reanalysed the 5' RACE reads using MiXCR and keeps one entry per CDR3 protein. The sample contains 1 million to 1.2 million distinct CDR3 sequences, 35% to 45% of which appear only once. This sequence originates from a man aged 18 to 30 in good health. The material sequenced was blood.

CDR3 sequence reads: CAWSVGLQTGYTF. The CDR3 region has the DNA TGTGCCTGGAGTGTTGGCCTACAGACAGGCTACACCTTC. The chain recombines TRBV30 with TRBJ1-2; D gene uncertain. From germline, CDR1 is GTSNPN and CDR2 SVGIG (reference sequence). The ends were cut back, 0 bases at V and 8 bases at J, with 13 bases in the middle. The CDR3 length is 13 residues.